A single sample is the source of the 27 T cell receptor beta chains below, sequenced in a study of response to subunit inactivated influenza vaccine. TCRdb reprocessed the RT-PCR reads via MiXCR and lists one record per CDR3 protein. The sample holds about 540,000 distinct CDR3 sequences, approximately 24% seen once. The sample was also linked to a second study, of T cells expressing NK-cell markers. That source reports: For TCR beta, cDNA was produced by 5'RACE template switching with UMIs.

Sequenced here: CD4+ T cells sorted from PBMCs, sampled roughly 12 days after vaccination. The receptors here all came from a man between 45 and 60 years old who received an inactivated influenza vaccine.

This chain connects TRBV18 to TRBJ1-6, with D unclear. This CDR3 comprises 13 residues. CDR1 KGHSH and CDR2 LQKENI come from the germline V gene. The V end lost 2 bases, the J end lost 8 bases, and 7 bases lay between the germline ends. The CDR3 sequence is CASSPMSDSPLHF. Written as DNA, the CDR3 is TGTGCCAGCTCACCAATGAGCGATTCACCCCTCCACTTT.

J is TRBJ2-5 and V is TRBV6-1, with D perhaps TRBD1 (5 bases). Germline V gene lookup returns CDR1 MNHNS and CDR2 SASEGT. The V gene lost 6 bases and the J gene lost 0 bases, with 17 bases spanning the gap. The CDR3 spans 16 residues. The CDR3 nucleotides are TGTGCCAGCAGCATTGCAAGCAGGGCGTACCAAGAGACCCAGTACTTC. Protein sequence: CASSIASRAYQETQYF.

The rearrangement links TRBV2 to TRBJ2-3, with 7 bases aligning to TRBD1. Germline V gene data show CDR1 as SNHLY and CDR2 as FYNNEI. CDR3 length equals 13 residues. Unmatched junction bases numbered 2, after V lost 4 bases and J lost 4 bases. The CDR3 DNA follows: TGTGCCAGCAGTGGGGGACAGCCAGATACGCAGTATTTT. Translated, it gives CASSGGQPDTQYF.

This clonotype came up a few times. The chain employs TRBV4-3 and TRBJ1-5; D gene uncertain. Trimming cost V 0 bases and J 2 bases, with 11 bases left between them. The CDR3 is 16 amino acids. The V gene's germline CDR1 is LGHNA and CDR2 YSLEER. The CDR3 loop reads CASSQDSANRNQPQHF. Written as DNA, the CDR3 is TGCGCCAGCAGCCAAGATAGCGCTAACCGCAATCAGCCCCAGCATTTT.

This clonotype was recorded a few times. The genes are TRBV3-1 and TRBJ2-4; 13 bases are shared with TRBD2. J gave up 0 bases and V 5 bases, and 4 bases lay outside the gene matches. This CDR3 is built from 17 residues. CDR1 LGHDT and CDR2 YNNKEL come from the germline V gene (reference sequence). CDR3 sequence reads: CASSYGLAGVAKNIQYF. CDR3 sequence (DNA): TGTGCCAGCAGCTATGGACTAGCGGGGGTAGCCAAAAACATTCAGTACTTC.

This clonotype was recorded many times. The chain couples TRBV18 to TRBJ2-2, with 9 bases that match TRBD2. The CDR3 runs 16 residues. J gave up 6 bases and V 2 bases, and 7 bases lay outside the gene matches. Looked up from germline, CDR1 is KGHSH and CDR2 is LQKENI. The DNA for the CDR3 is TGTGCCAGCTCACCAGTTGGTAGCGGGAGTTCCGGGGAGCTGTTTTTT. This translates into CASSPVGSGSSGELFF.

The gene calls are TRBV4-3 and TRBJ2-4; D call uncertain. V was clipped by 0 bases and J by 3 bases, with 21 bases between them. Germline V gene lookup returns CDR1 LGHNA and CDR2 YSLEER. This CDR3 contains 19 residues. The CDR3 sequence: CASSQDLAAVPVGKNIQYF. Here the CDR3 DNA reads TGCGCCAGCAGCCAAGATCTCGCCGCAGTTCCAGTGGGCAAAAACATTCAGTACTTC.

This clonotype was recorded many times. The CDR3 spells CASSLAGTGGEQFF. DNA of the CDR3: TGTGCCAGCAGTTTAGCGGGGACAGGGGGTGAGCAGTTCTTC. The rearrangement links TRBV12-3 or TRBV12-4 to TRBJ2-1, with 11 bases identical to TRBD1. J gave up 9 bases and V 0 bases, and 1 base lay outside the gene matches. This CDR3 has 14 amino acids.

This clonotype was detected a few times. The chain has TRBV6-5 and TRBJ1-4; D is perhaps TRBD1 (6 bases). V lost 2 bases and J lost 0, with 7 bases in between. Germline V gene data show CDR1 as MNHEY and CDR2 as SVGAGI. The CDR3 is made up of 15 amino acids. CDR3 residues: CASSYRGATNEKLFF. The CDR3 region has the DNA TGTGCCAGCAGTTACAGGGGGGCAACTAATGAAAAACTGTTTTTT.

This clonotype has just a few counts. CDR3 protein: CASRPGPVNYGYTF. The CDR3 bases are TGTGCCAGCAGACCGGGACCCGTTAACTATGGCTACACCTTC. The chain is built from TRBV12-3 or TRBV12-4 and TRBJ1-2, with a tentative D call TRBD1 (5 bases). CDR3 size: 14 residues. V lost 6 bases to trimming and J lost 1 base, with 12 bases between them.

This clonotype showed up just a few times. The chain has TRBV10-3 and TRBJ2-2; a possible D gene is TRBD1 (6 bases). Per the germline V gene, CDR1 is ENHRY and CDR2 is SYGVKD. V was trimmed by 7 bases and J by 4 bases, leaving 13 bases between them. This CDR3 is 14 amino acids long. CDR3 sequence (DNA): TGTGCCATCAACAATGGACAGCGCACCGGGGAGCTGTTTTTT. Protein sequence: CAINNGQRTGELFF.

The rearrangement joins TRBV9 to TRBJ1-1; TRBD1 is a possible D gene (5 bases). Per germline, CDR1 SGDLS and CDR2 YYNGEE. This CDR3 is 15 amino acids long. Trimming pared 3 bases from V and 0 bases from J, leaving 12 bases between. The CDR3 DNA sequence: TGTGCCAGCAGCGAGAGGACAAGCATGAACACTGAAGCTTTCTTT. Translated, it gives CASSERTSMNTEAFF. The whole variable domain, remainder taken from reference TRBV9 and TRBJ1-1, is DSGVTQTPKHLITATGQRVTLRCSPRSGDLSVYWYQQSLDQGLQFLIQYYNGEERAKGNILERFSAQQFPDLHSELNLSSLELGDSALYFCASSERTSMNTEAFFGQGTRLTVV.

This clonotype was recorded many times. V gene TRBV11-2 combines with J gene TRBJ2-1, with TRBD2 matching 9 bases. The CDR3 extends over 13 amino acids. V was pared by 3 bases and J by 9 bases, with 3 bases of the junction left unmatched. The germline V gene encodes CDR1 SGHAT and CDR2 FQNNGV. CDR3 residues: CASSFSGRGEQFF. As DNA, the CDR3 is TGTGCCAGCAGCTTTAGCGGGAGAGGTGAGCAGTTCTTC.

The genes are TRBV25-1 and TRBJ1-2; D may be TRBD1 (6 bases). Germline CDR1 and CDR2: MGHDK and SYGVNS. The CDR3 extends over 13 amino acids. The V end lost 5 bases, the J end lost 3 bases, and 10 bases lay between the germline ends. The CDR3 sequence: CASSSGAYYGYTF. The DNA for the CDR3 is TGTGCCAGCAGTTCAGGGGCTTACTATGGCTACACCTTC.

The V and J genes are TRBV20-1 and TRBJ1-6; D ambiguous. V shed 7 bases and J shed 0 bases, with 7 bases lying between them. This CDR3 contains 13 residues. From germline, CDR1 is DFQATT and CDR2 SNEGSKA (reference sequence). Written as DNA, the CDR3 is TGCAGTGGTCTACGCTCCTATAATTCACCCCTCCACTTT. Protein: CSGLRSYNSPLHF.

A few counts support this clonotype. The chain employs TRBV12-3 or TRBV12-4 and TRBJ2-4, with 8 nucleotides matching TRBD2. V lost 4 bases, J lost 1 base, and 6 bases stayed unmatched. The CDR3 sequence is 16 residues long. CDR3 loop: CASSSLGGVAKNIQYF. CDR3 nucleotides: TGTGCCAGCAGTTCCCTCGGGGGGGTCGCCAAAAACATTCAGTACTTC.

V is TRBV5-6 and J is TRBJ2-5, with 11 bases aligning to TRBD2. CDR3 length: 15 residues. The junction had 5 bases not matched to a gene; V was cut back by 1 base and J by 6 bases. Germline CDR1 SGHDT, CDR2 YYEEEE. Written as DNA, the CDR3 is TGTGCCAGCAGCTTGTTAGCGGGGGGGCAGAAGACCCAGTACTTC. The encoded protein is CASSLLAGGQKTQYF.

This clonotype was picked up many times. This chain connects TRBV12-3 or TRBV12-4 to TRBJ2-1, with 8 bases aligning to TRBD1. V trimming: 3 bases; J trimming: 8 bases; junction bases outside the gene matches: 6. This CDR3 is built from 14 residues. The chain's CDR3 is CASSFQGARHEQFF. As DNA, the CDR3 is TGTGCCAGCAGTTTTCAGGGGGCGCGTCATGAGCAGTTCTTC.

The chain has TRBV4-3 and TRBJ2-2; D perhaps matches TRBD2 (6 bases). Trimming took 0 bases from V and 8 from J, leaving 10 bases between them. The CDR3 totals 14 residues. Germline V lookup: CDR1 LGHNA, CDR2 YSLEER. The chain's CDR3 is CASSQDGAGGELFF. CDR3 DNA: TGCGCCAGCAGCCAAGATGGTGCGGGAGGGGAGCTGTTTTTT.

Many counts were recorded for this clonotype. The chain links TRBV12-3 or TRBV12-4 to TRBJ2-1; 8 bases fit TRBD2. The CDR3 sequence is 12 residues long. V shed 6 bases, J shed 10 bases, and the junction held 5 bases outside the gene matches. The CDR3 loop is CASRGTSHEQFF. DNA of the CDR3: TGTGCCAGCAGGGGGACTAGTCACGAGCAGTTCTTC.

The J gene is TRBJ1-4, the V gene TRBV4-1; TRBD1 aligns across 8 bases. Germline CDR1 and CDR2: MGHRA and YSYEKL. V gave up 8 bases and J gave up 6 bases; unmatched junction bases: 8. The CDR3 covers 14 residues. The CDR3 region has the DNA TGCGCCAGCCGCCCGACAGGGGTGGATGAAAAACTGTTTTTT. Translating gives CASRPTGVDEKLFF.

The chain links TRBV3-1 to TRBJ2-2; no clear D. CDR3 length equals 11 residues. Trimming cost V 4 bases and J 7 bases, with 4 bases left between them. In germline, CDR1 is LGHDT, CDR2 YNNKEL (reference sequence). CDR3 in DNA: TGTGCCAGCAGCCCCGGCGGGGAGCTGTTTTTT. Encoded protein: CASSPGGELFF.

The chain carries TRBV6-2 or TRBV6-3 and TRBJ2-7, with 10 bases aligning to TRBD2. The ends lost 5 bases at V and 4 bases at J; junction bases unmatched: 11. CDR3 length equals 16 residues. CDR1 is MNHEY, CDR2 SVGEGT, per germline. The DNA for the CDR3 is TGTGCCAGCAGTCGACCGACCACTAGCGGGACGTACGAGCAGTACTTC. This encodes CASSRPTTSGTYEQYF.

The table lists this clonotype with a few counts. The chain is built from TRBV28 and TRBJ1-5, with a weak D call TRBD1 (6 bases). CDR3 length equals 15 residues. Trimming pared 5 bases from V and 6 bases from J, leaving 17 bases between. Germline values: CDR1 MDHEN, CDR2 SYDVKM. DNA of the CDR3: TGTGCCAGCAGTATACCCACAGGGTTCGGTCAGCCCCAGCATTTT. It codes for CASSIPTGFGQPQHF.

This clonotype was counted between two and nine times. The CDR3 loop is CASSLNAGGTEAFF. The CDR3, as DNA: TGTGCCAGCAGCTTAAATGCAGGGGGCACTGAAGCTTTCTTT. V is TRBV7-3 and J is TRBJ1-1; 7 positions agree with TRBD1. The V and J ends lost 1 base and 4 bases, in that order; junction bases with no gene match: 3. The CDR3 spans 14 residues. Germline V gene sequence: CDR1 SGHTA, CDR2 FQGTGA.

This clonotype was counted a few times. The chain uses TRBV27 and TRBJ2-2; the D gene is possibly TRBD1 (5 bases). Germline V CDR1 and CDR2: MNHEY, SMNVEV (reference sequence). V was clipped by 9 bases and J by 6 bases, with 14 bases between them. CDR3 length: 13 amino acids. This CDR3 reads CASRVQVPGELFF. CDR3 DNA sequence: TGTGCCAGTCGGGTACAGGTCCCCGGGGAGCTGTTTTTT.

This clonotype has just a few counts. The chain employs TRBV7-2 and TRBJ2-7; D call uncertain. CDR1 SGHTA and CDR2 FQGNSA come from the germline V gene. This CDR3 contains 14 residues. Trimming took off 4 bases at V and 2 bases at J, with 12 bases between the two ends. The CDR3 DNA reads TGTGCCAGCAGCTCAAAGACGGAAGCCTACGAGCAGTACTTC. This gives the protein CASSSKTEAYEQYF.